A single sample is the source of the 7 T cell receptor beta chains below, sequenced in a study of spatial heterogeneity in lung cancer. Time point described: sample taken at primary tumor resection. No antigen is known for these receptors. Study-wide findings and caveats: Tumor mutation counts were tracked by expanded intratumoral alpha and beta TCR counts.

TCRdb called the 5' RACE reads again in MiXCR, with one record for every CDR3 protein. The table lists about 16,000 distinct CDR3 sequences, approximately 7% of them singletons. Sample: lung tumor tissue, taken at surgery. All receptors come from a female donor with early-stage non-small cell lung cancer.

This clonotype was seen ten or more times. The chain links TRBV28 to TRBJ2-2, with D perhaps being TRBD1 or TRBD2 (5 bases each). Germline values: CDR1 MDHEN, CDR2 SYDVKM. This CDR3 is built from 13 residues. The V end was cut by 8 bases, the J end by 7 bases, with 14 bases between. This chain's CDR3 is CASGAGAGGELFF. In DNA, the CDR3 is TGTGCCAGCGGGGCCGGGGCTGGCGGGGAGCTGTTTTTT.

This clonotype was found a few times. The genes are TRBV6-6 and TRBJ2-2, with TRBD1 matching over 9 bases. Per germline, CDR1 MNHNY and CDR2 SVGAGI (reference sequence). The CDR3 covers 18 residues. V lost 6 bases and J lost 1; bases outside the gene matches: 12. In DNA, the CDR3 is TGTGCCAGCAGCTCAGGGGGACAGGGTATCGGGAACACCGGGGAGCTGTTTTTT. This codes for CASSSGGQGIGNTGELFF.

By sample share, this clonotype is medium-sized. The rearrangement joins TRBV6-2 or TRBV6-3 to TRBJ2-1; 7 bases fit TRBD2. The CDR3 covers 14 residues. Trimming took 10 bases from V and 8 from J; bases not matched to a gene: 14. Germline V gene data show CDR1 as MNHEY and CDR2 as SVGEGT. This CDR3 is CATSPRLAGDEQFF. DNA of the CDR3: TGTGCCACCTCCCCCCGACTAGCCGGCGATGAGCAGTTCTTC.

This clonotype came up a few times. Given a much more abundant clone one base away, this may be a read error. The rearrangement uses TRBV4-1 and TRBJ1-1; the D gene is possibly TRBD1 (6 bases). The CDR3 has 17 residues. V dropped 0 bases and J dropped 10 bases, with 24 bases sitting between them. Germline V lookup: CDR1 MGHRA, CDR2 YSYEKL. CDR3 region: CASSQEKRAGPGAAAFF. The DNA of the CDR3 is TGCGCCAGCAGCCAAGAAAAGAGGGCGGGGCCGGGGGCTGCAGCTTTCTTT.

This clonotype has ten or more counts. This chain connects TRBV6-5 to TRBJ2-5; TRBD2 matches 8 bases. The germline gives CDR1 MNHEY, CDR2 SVGAGI. The CDR3 runs 14 residues. V was pared by 2 bases and J by 1 base, with 0 bases of the junction left unmatched. CDR3 residues: CASSYREGQETQYF. CDR3 DNA sequence: TGTGCCAGCAGTTACCGGGAGGGCCAAGAGACCCAGTACTTC.

V and J are TRBV24-1 and TRBJ2-1; 15 positions agree with TRBD2. V dropped 3 bases and J dropped 0; count of bases not matched to a gene: 5. The CDR3 totals 19 residues. Looked up from germline, CDR1 is KGHDR and CDR2 is SFDVKD. CDR3 nucleotides: TGTGCCACCAGTGATACCGGGACTAGCGGGGGGTTCTCCTACAATGAGCAGTTCTTC. Translated, it gives CATSDTGTSGGFSYNEQFF.

This clonotype has at least ten counts. The rearrangement joins TRBV7-9 to TRBJ2-1; weak D call: TRBD1 (6 bases). Per germline, CDR1 SEHNR and CDR2 FQNEAQ (reference sequence). V was shortened by 4 bases and J by 7 bases, with 14 bases between the two germline ends. The CDR3 loop spans 14 amino acids. CDR3 region: CASSSFPRGNEQFF. DNA of the CDR3: TGTGCCAGCAGCTCCTTCCCCAGGGGTAATGAGCAGTTCTTC.